This T cell receptor beta chain was identified in a study of prognosis after radiotherapy for stage I lung cancer (dated by TCRdb to the early 2020s). Looking at the study overall: Between early 2018 and early 2019, some 18 patients with stage I NSCLC were enrolled in Nanjing, China. Roughly 5 patients had oligometastatic NSCLC after surgical resection of the primary tumor, and more than eleven had newly diagnosed primary stage I lung tumors. All patients were considered medically inoperable, owing to comorbidities in roughly 11 and refusal of surgery in 6 or 7. The cohort included about twelve men and 5 or 6 women, with a median age of approximately 74 years and a range of about 53 to 84 years. Tumor histology was squamous cell carcinoma in several patients and adenocarcinoma in some 12. Using image-guided IMRT or VMAT, SBRT was delivered in 3 to 5 fractions at a biologically effective dose of at least 100 Gy. In every patient, SBRT was given without any concurrent therapy. Four of the 19 patients developed distant metastases after SBRT, at a median of around seven months; the other 15 showed no significant progression. Peripheral blood TCR beta repertoires were profiled in stage I NSCLC patients before and after stereotactic body radiotherapy, and the repertoires were related to distant failure. For each of the approximately 19 patients, one blood sample was taken before SBRT and one after, so the study sequenced about 38 samples in total. General study outcomes and caveats: Unique TCR clone counts fell after SBRT (median about 10,000 before versus roughly 7,200 after; Wilcoxon paired P=0.011). Differences in TRBV and TRBJ usage frequencies by metastasis status were reportedly observed in two V genes at baseline and in 10 or so V and two J genes after SBRT. The small cohort and short follow-up limited the study, so independent validation of the findings is needed. All reported P values were unadjusted for multiple comparisons. Whether the expanded TCR clones were tumor-specific was not determined. Post-SBRT Shannon entropy and its change from baseline were lower in patients who developed distant metastases; baseline Shannon entropy was not associated with metastases.

Including the terminal cysteine and phenylalanine, the CDR3 comprises 15 residues. Only the CDR3 DNA is retained, 45 bases long and in frame from the first base. The germline V end is reduced by 1 base and the J end by 4 bases; junction bases left unmatched: 3. Per the germline V gene, SGHTA is the CDR1 and FQGNSA is the CDR2. The TCR beta CDR3 region was amplified from genomic DNA by two rounds of multiplex PCR. The first PCR round used primers specific to each TRBV and TRBJ gene, and the primer sequences were filed in Chinese patent CN105087789A. Universal primers were used in the second round of PCR. The Roche High Pure PCR Template Preparation Kit was used to extract genomic DNA from frozen PBMCs. An Illumina HiSeq 3000 was used to sequence the libraries paired-end with 151 bp reads. Per the original workflow: Raw reads lacking the multiplex PCR primer sequences were removed with CutAdapt. High-quality paired reads were merged into contigs with PEAR. TRB V, D and J gene segments were assigned to each contig with MiXCR by alignment to reference sequences. To remove sequencing errors, CDR3 sequences were clustered according to base quality and sequence similarity. Shannon entropy, normalized by the natural log of the productive TCR sequence number, served as the measure of diversity. To get clonality, Shannon entropy was divided by the natural log of the number of unique clonotypes, and that result was subtracted from one. Progression-free survival cut-offs for repertoire metrics were chosen using the Youden index of ROC curves, with analyses run in R 3.5.3. TCRdb's own reprocessing of the public reads used fastp at Q25 and MiXCR and kept productive beta chains. Records with the same CDR3 protein are collapsed into one entry carrying the most frequent genes and DNA. The V and J calls here are based on TCRdb, not the publication. The sample data list 10,000 or so distinct CDR3 sequences, and 54% of these were observed just once. The ten largest clones take up 5.5% to 8.5% of the sample.

This clonotype is identified as medium-sized (0.01 to 0.1%). Which antigen it targets is not known. The record has no base qualities; no much larger clone is one base away. No patient had a history of other malignancies or prior chemotherapy or radiotherapy, and all had node-negative disease on CT and PET/CT. Six milliliters of peripheral venous blood were drawn into EDTA tubes at each of two time points. PBMCs were isolated by Ficoll-Paque Plus density-gradient centrifugation. Samples were stored at -80°C immediately after collection until analysis. The sequences come from PBMCs, collected before or after stereotactic body radiation therapy (not recorded which). The clonotype comes from a donor aged 50 or older with non-small cell lung cancer. Recombination connected TRBV7-2 to TRBJ2-7; 11 central bases correspond to TRBD2. The DNA is as follows: TGTGCCAGCAGCTTAGACACTAGCGGGAGTTACGAGCAGTACTTC. It specifies CASSLDTSGSYEQYF.